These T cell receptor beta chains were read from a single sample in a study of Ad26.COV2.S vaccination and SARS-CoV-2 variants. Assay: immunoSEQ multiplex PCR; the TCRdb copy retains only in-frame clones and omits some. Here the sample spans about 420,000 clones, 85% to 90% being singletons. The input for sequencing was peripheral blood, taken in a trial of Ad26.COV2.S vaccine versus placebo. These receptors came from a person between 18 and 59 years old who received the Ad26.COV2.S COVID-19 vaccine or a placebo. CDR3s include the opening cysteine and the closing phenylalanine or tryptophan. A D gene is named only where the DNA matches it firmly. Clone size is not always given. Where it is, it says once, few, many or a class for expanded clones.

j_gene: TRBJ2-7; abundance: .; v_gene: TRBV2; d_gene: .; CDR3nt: TGTGCCAGCAGTGAAGGCGGGACCCCCCGATACGAGCAGTACTTC; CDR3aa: CASSEGGTPRYEQYF
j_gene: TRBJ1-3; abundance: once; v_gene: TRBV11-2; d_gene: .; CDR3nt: TGTGCCAGCAGCTTCAGGCGGTCTGGAAACACCATATATTTT; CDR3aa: CASSFRRSGNTIYF
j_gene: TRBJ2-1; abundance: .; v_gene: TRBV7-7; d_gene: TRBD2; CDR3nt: TGTGCCAGCAGCTTTCCGAAGCGGGGTCTAACCAATGAGCAGTTCTTC; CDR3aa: CASSFPKRGLTNEQFF
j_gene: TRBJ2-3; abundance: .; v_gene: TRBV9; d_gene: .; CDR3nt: TGTGCCAGCAGCGGAGGGGGACACCCCACAGATACGCAGTATTTT; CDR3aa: CASSGGGHPTDTQYF
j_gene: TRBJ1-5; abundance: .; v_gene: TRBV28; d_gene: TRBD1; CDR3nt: TGTGCCAGCAGGGCGGGGGGGACAGGAGGCCGATTGACCCAGCATTTT; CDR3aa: CASRAGGTGGRLTQHF
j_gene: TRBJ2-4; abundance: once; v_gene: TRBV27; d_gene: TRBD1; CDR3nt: TGTGCCAGCAGTACTCGACAGGGGACCAAAAACATTCAGTACTTC; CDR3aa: CASSTRQGTKNIQYF
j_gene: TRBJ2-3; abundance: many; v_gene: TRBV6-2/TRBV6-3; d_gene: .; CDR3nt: TGTGCCAGCAGTTACTCGACTAGCACAGATACGCAGTATTTT; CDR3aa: CASSYSTSTDTQYF
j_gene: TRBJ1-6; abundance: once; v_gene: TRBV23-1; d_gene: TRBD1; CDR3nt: TGCGCCAGCAGTCAATCGACAGGGATATGGTGTTCACCCCTCCACTTT; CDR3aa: CASSQSTGIWCSPLHF
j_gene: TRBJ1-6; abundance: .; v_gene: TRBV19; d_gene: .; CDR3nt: TGTGCCAGCGGCTCCCCGGGTGGGGGGGGCGTTGGGCCCCTCCACTTT; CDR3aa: CASGSPGGGGVGPLHF
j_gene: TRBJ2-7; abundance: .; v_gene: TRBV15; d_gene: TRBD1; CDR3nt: TGTGCCACCAGCGCCTGGACAGGGGGCAGGTACGAGCAGTACTTC; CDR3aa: CATSAWTGGRYEQYF
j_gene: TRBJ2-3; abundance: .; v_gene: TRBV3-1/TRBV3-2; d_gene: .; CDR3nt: TGTGCCAGCAGCCAAGAGCTGGGTTCCACAGATACGCAGTATTTT; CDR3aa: CASSQELGSTDTQYF
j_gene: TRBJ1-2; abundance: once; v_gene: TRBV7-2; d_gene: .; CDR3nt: TGTGCCAGCAGCTTAAGATCTGGGTGGGGGTCTACTAACTATGGCTACACCTTC; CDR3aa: CASSLRSGWGSTNYGYTF
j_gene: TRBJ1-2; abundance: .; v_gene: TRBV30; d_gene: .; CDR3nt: TGTGCCTGGAATCACGACCTGGGGGGAGGCTACACCTTC; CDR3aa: CAWNHDLGGGYTF
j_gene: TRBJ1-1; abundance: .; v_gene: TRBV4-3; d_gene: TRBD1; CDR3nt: TGCGCCAGCAGCCCCCGCGGACAGGGCACTGAAGCTTTCTTT; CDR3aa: CASSPRGQGTEAFF
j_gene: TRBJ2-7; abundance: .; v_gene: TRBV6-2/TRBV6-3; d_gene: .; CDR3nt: TGTGCCAGCAGTACCCGGGACATCATCTCCTACGAGCAGTACTTC; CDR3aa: CASSTRDIISYEQYF
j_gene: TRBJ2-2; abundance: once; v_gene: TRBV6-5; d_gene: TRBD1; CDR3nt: TGTGCCAGCAGGCCGACAGGGAGTGGCGGGGAGCTGTTTTTT; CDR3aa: CASRPTGSGGELFF
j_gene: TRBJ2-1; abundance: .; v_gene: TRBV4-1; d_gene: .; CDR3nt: TGCGCCAGCAGCCAAGGGGGGGACCTTTACAATGAGCAGTTCTTC; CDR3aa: CASSQGGDLYNEQFF
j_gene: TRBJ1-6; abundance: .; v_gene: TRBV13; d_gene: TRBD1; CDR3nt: TGTGCCAGCAGCTTAAAACAGGGGGATAATTCACCCCTCCACTTT; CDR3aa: CASSLKQGDNSPLHF
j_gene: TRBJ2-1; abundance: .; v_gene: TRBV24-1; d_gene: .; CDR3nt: TGTGCCACCAGTGATCCTAGCAATGAGCAGTTCTTC; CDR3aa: CATSDPSNEQFF
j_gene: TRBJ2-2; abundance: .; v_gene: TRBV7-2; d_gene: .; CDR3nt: TGTGCCAGCAGCTTAGAACACCTTACAAACACCGGGGAGCTGTTTTTT; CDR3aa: CASSLEHLTNTGELFF
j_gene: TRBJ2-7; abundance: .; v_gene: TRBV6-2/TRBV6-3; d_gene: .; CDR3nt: TGTGCCAGCAGTTCGGACAGCTCCTACGAGCAGTACTTC; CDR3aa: CASSSDSSYEQYF